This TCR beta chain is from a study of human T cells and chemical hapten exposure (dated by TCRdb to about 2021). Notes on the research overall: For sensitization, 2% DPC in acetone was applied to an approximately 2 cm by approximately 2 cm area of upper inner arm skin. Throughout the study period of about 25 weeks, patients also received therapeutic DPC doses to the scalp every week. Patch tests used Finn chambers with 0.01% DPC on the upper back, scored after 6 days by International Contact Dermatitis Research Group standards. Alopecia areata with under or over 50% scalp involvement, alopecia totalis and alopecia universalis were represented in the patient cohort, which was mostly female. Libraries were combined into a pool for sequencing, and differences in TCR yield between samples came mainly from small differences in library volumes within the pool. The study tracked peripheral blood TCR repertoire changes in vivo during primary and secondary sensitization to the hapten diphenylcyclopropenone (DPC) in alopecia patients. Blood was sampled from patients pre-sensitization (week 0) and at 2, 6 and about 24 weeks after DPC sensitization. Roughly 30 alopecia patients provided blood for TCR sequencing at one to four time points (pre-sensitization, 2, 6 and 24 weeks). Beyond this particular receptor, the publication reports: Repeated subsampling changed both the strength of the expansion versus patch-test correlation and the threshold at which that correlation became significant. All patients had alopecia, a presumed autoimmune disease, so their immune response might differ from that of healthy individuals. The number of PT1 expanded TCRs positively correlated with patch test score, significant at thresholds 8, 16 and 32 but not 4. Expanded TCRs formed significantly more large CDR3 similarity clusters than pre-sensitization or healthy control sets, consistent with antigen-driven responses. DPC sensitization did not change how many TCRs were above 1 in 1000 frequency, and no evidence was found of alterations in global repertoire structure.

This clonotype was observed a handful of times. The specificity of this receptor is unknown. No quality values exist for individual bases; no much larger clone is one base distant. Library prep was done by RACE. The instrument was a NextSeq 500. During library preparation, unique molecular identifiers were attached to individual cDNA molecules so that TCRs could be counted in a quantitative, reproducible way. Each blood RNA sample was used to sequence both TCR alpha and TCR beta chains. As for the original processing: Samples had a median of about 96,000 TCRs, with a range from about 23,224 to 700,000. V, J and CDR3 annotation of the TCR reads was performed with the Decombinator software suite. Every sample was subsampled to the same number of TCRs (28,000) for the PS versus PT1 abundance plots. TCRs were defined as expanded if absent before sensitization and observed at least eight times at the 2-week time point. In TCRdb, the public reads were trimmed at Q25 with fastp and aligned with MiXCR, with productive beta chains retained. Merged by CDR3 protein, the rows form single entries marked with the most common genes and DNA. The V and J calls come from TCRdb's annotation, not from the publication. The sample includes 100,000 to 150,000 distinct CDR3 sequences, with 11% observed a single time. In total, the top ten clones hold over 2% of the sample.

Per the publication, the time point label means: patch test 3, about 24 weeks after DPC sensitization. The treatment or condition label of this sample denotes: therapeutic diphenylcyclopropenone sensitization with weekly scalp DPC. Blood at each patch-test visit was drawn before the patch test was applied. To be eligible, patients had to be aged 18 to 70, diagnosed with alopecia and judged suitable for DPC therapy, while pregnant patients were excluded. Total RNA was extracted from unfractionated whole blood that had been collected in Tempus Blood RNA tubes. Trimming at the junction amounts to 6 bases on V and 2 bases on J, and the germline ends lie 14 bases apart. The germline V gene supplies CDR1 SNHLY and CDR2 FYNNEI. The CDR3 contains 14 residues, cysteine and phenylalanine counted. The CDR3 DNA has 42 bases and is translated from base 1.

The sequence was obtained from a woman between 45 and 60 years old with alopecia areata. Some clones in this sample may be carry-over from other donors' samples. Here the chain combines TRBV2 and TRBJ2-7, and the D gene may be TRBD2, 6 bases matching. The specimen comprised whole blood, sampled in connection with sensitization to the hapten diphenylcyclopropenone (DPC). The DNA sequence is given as TGTGCCAGCAGCCCGGGACTCTTACCCTACGAGCAGTACTTC. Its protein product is CASSPGLLPYEQYF.